This TCR beta chain was sequenced for a study of blood T cells in healthy people across ages. Study-wide results and caveats: It was the long-lived donors that had more naive CD4+ cells and higher diversity than aged donors.

Note on this clonotype: Its matching antigen is unknown.

This CDR3 has 14 residues. Germline V gene data show CDR1 as MGHRA and CDR2 as YSYEKL. Those donating, healthy Caucasian individuals from Russia, were aged roughly 6 to 100. Next came a second PCR, run for roughly 6 to 11 cycles, which used a sample-barcoded 5' primer along with a J-beta primer mix. A single record per CDR3 protein comes from TCRdb applying MiXCR to the 5' RACE reads. The sample yields about 730,000 distinct CDR3 sequences, roughly 47% seen once. The V and J genes are TRBV4-1 and TRBJ2-4; D unresolved. The assigned J gene may be wrong: the sequence end matches TRBJ2-7 better. This sequence originates from a woman in her sixties or seventies in good health. The material sequenced was blood. For the CDR3, the DNA is TGCGCCAGCAGCCAAGAGGTAGAAACCTACGAGCAGTACTTC. It encodes CASSQEVETYEQYF.